The text below deals with one TCR beta chain. Its antigen is unidentified. CDR1 PRHDT and CDR2 FYEKMQ come from the germline V gene (reference sequence). The length of the CDR3 is 14 residues. CD45RO-CCR7+CD27+CD95- marked naive CD8+ T cells. TRB cDNA was prepared as libraries by UMI-labeled 5' RACE. Reprocessing the 5' RACE reads, TCRdb reports a single entry for every CDR3 protein and omits DNA. Recorded for this sample: about 120,000 distinct CDR3 sequences. This sample was included in a study of CXCR3-negative and CXCR3-positive naive CD8 T cells. Study-wide points: Memory CD8+ cells had much lower diversity, and both naive subsets had comparably high diversity. Naive CXCR3-positive and CXCR3-negative cells shared similar TRBV-TRBJ usage, unlike memory cells. More hydrophobic TRB CDR3s occurred in CXCR3-positive than in CXCR3-negative naive cells.

The sample taken for sequencing was naive CXCR3- CD8+ T cells from blood. Subset specified: CD45RO-CCR7+CD27+CD95- naive CD8+ T cells lacking CXCR3 (TNR3-). The rearrangement links TRBV13 to TRBJ2-1. This TCR was sampled from a human donor in good health. Some clones in this sample may be carry-over from other donors' samples. The CDR3 protein is CASSLSAAYNEQFF.